Included here is one TCR beta chain sequence, with context. No antigen is known for it. The sample is drawn from a study of shared clonotypes between healthy human individuals. In the study overall: Each donor contributed plates that comprised three CD4 naive, three CD4 memory, two CD8 naive and one CD8 memory. Whole-study findings and limits: With a handful of donors compared, 4% to 5% of naive CD4 clonotypes were shared. Incomplete sequencing of sorted subsets was indicated by rarefaction despite large depth.

The CDR3 consists of 17 residues. Germline CDR1 and CDR2: MDHEN and SYDVKM. V was trimmed by 3 bases and J by 4 bases, leaving 19 bases between them. Naive-designated CD8 cells lacked CD45RO, were positively enriched for CCR7, and omitted terminally differentiated effector memory CD45RA+ cells. Original handling: ImmunoSEQ supplied junction-only sequences lacking quality scores, so filtering was different. The table came from immunoSEQ multiplex PCR; TCRdb's copy has only in-frame clones and leaves some out. That table furnishes V, J and clone size, whereas the DNA furnished D and trimming. The table lists under 2,000,000 clones, about 95% of them singletons.

The receptor was derived from a man younger than 35 in good health. Sequencing was carried out using naive CD8+ T cells sorted from blood. The chain joins TRBV28 to TRBJ2-1; D remains ambiguous. The CDR3 reads CASSLITEGIRYNEQFF. Here the CDR3 DNA reads TGTGCCAGCAGTTTGATCACGGAAGGGATTAGGTACAATGAGCAGTTCTTC.